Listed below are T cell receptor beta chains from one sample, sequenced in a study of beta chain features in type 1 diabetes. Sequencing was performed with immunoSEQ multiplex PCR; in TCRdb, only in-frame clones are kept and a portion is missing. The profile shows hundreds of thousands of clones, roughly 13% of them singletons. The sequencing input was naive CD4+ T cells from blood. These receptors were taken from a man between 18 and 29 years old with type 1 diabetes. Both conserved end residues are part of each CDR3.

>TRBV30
CAWTHGETQYF
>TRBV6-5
CASTPRGDISETQYF
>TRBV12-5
CASGVRQGRSTEAFF
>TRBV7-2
CASSFFGLGLGQPQHF
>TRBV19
CASSIRTGDRAFF
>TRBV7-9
CASSPRTGRDTEAFF
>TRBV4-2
CASSQEAMRPSGGTDTQYF
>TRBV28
CASSLSWTAGPSYEQYF
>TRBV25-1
CASSDSLVWDQETQYF
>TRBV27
CASSRTGGGRPQHF
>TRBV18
CASSPPGTGEGYTF
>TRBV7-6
CASSLGQGYGYTF
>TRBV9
CASSASAGLSNEQFF
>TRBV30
CAWSNLETQYF
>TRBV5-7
CASSSPPGSSYNEQFF
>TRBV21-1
CASPEGTEGNTIYF
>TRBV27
CASSAKGNTEAFF
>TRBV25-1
CATAVGSSPVTGELFF
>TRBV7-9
CASSLPQEPYEQYF
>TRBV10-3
CAISDRDNEQFF
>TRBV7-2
CASSLGTGEETQYF
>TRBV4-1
CASSHLLAQETQYF
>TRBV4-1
CASRTGTEGARGNQPQHF
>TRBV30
CAWGDRYEQYF
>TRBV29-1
CSVEPVGNTEAFF
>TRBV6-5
CASSLGLAHLQETQYF
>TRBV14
CASSPSGQAGFATNEKLFF
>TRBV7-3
CASSRQTLGPQHF
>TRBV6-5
CASSYITGTGANVLTF
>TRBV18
CASSPFAGQGNQETQYF
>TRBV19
CASTRSGSSYNEQFF
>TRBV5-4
CASSFYRDSRAKNIQYF
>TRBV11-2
CASSLIGQTVSEQFF
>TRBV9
CASSLMGGGPTEQYF
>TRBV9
CASSVAGGYTDTQYF
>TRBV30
CAWSAFKRAQHF
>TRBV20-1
CSAGDSYEQYF
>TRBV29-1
CSAQDRAGNTIYF
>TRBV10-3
CATQTSGGAIPLYNEQFF
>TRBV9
CASSADSRTGGANTEAFF
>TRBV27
CASSQLQGGNQPQHF
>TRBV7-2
CASSLDRGRGYTF
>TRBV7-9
CASSLGQGIDIQYF
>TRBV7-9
CASSSPGTGLNIQYF